The 4 T cell receptor beta chains below were found in one sample sequenced in a study of T cell responses to AZD1222 COVID-19 vaccine. TCRdb keeps only in-frame clones here, not all; method: immunoSEQ multiplex PCR. The table lists 110,000 to 150,000 clones, just under 95% of them singletons. The sequencing used peripheral blood, collected after recovery from COVID-19. All receptors come from an adult who had recovered from COVID-19.

V is TRBV27 and J is TRBJ2-1; possible D gene TRBD2, 5 bases. Germline V CDR1 and CDR2: MNHEY, SMNVEV (reference sequence). The CDR3 has 14 amino acids. Trimming cost V 5 bases and J 0 bases, with 8 bases left between them. The DNA for the CDR3 is TGTGCCAGCAGTGTGGGGAGCTCCTACAATGAGCAGTTCTTC. Its protein is CASSVGSSYNEQFF.

This sequence joins TRBV27 and TRBJ1-2, with D unclear. V lost 5 bases, J lost 4 bases, and 14 bases lay in between. The CDR3 sequence is 14 residues long. CDR1 and CDR2 from the germline V gene are MNHEY and SMNVEV (reference sequence). This CDR3 is CASSPQEGGYGYTF. CDR3 in DNA: TGTGCCAGCAGTCCCCAGGAGGGCGGCTATGGCTACACCTTC.

This clone was picked up many times. CDR3 DNA: TGTGCCAGCGCCCATTCCGGGACTAGCGGAAATGAGCAGTTCTTC. Translating gives CASAHSGTSGNEQFF. The chain combines TRBV7-9 with TRBJ2-1; 11 positions match TRBD2. V lost 8 bases to trimming and J lost 7 bases; unmatched junction nucleotides: 10. The length of the CDR3 is 15 residues. From germline, CDR1 is SEHNR and CDR2 FQNEAQ (reference sequence).

This rearrangement joins TRBV30 to TRBJ2-7, with D unresolved. Between the trimmed V and J ends, which lost 1 base and 4 bases, there was a span of 5 bases. The CDR3 loop spans 11 amino acids. The germline CDR1 and CDR2 sequences are GTSNPN and SVGIG (reference sequence). This CDR3 is CAWSEEYEQYF. Here the CDR3 DNA reads TGTGCCTGGAGTGAGGAATACGAGCAGTACTTC. Together with reference TRBV30 and TRBJ2-7, the CDR3 gives the full variable domain: SQTIHQWPATLVQPVGSPLSLECTVEGTSNPNLYWYRQAAGRGLQLLFYSVGIGQISSEVPQNLSASRPQDRQFILSSKKLLLSDSGFYLCAWSEEYEQYFGPGTRLTVT.